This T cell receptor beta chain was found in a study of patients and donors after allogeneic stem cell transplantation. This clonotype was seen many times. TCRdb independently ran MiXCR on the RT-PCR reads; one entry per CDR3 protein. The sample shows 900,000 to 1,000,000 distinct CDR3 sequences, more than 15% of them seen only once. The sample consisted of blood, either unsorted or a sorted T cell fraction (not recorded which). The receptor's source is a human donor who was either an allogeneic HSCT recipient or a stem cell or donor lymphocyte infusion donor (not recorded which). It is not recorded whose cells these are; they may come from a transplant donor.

CDR3 in amino acids: CASSRTGNSYEQYF. Here the CDR3 DNA reads TGCGCCAGCAGTCGGACAGGGAACTCCTACGAGCAGTACTTC. The genes are TRBV5-1 and TRBJ2-7; TRBD1 matches at 8 bases. Germline CDR1 and CDR2: SGHRS and YFSETQ. With V trimmed by 5 bases and J by 0 bases, 4 bases remained unmatched. The CDR3 has 14 amino acids.